This TCR beta chain originates from a study of graft-versus-host responses after intestinal transplantation. Whole-study context: Each recipient received a multivisceral, liver-intestinal, or isolated intestinal graft. Every recipient underwent anti-thymocyte globulin induction, then tacrolimus and steroids for approximately 3 years. Study findings and constraints: There were GvH clones found in recipient marrow, and some of them appeared first in ileum or blood.

Trimming removed 0 bases from V and 3 bases from J; junction bases left unmatched: 5. CDR1 is SGHRS, CDR2 YFSETQ, per germline. This CDR3 region has 15 residues. TCRdb keeps only in-frame clones here, not all; method: immunoSEQ multiplex PCR. The data hold about 88,000 clones, with over 90% observed a single time. Note on this clone: Its antigen remains unknown.

This TCR came from a human donor who was the organ donor for an intestinal transplant. The sample was unstimulated CD4+ T cells sorted from spleen or lymph node cells, taken before transplant. V is TRBV5-1 and J is TRBJ1-2; 7 nucleotides line up with TRBD1. As DNA, the CDR3 is TGCGCCAGCAGCTTGGCCCCGCAGGGGGACTATGGCTACACCTTC. Its translation: CASSLAPQGDYGYTF.